This section outlines one T cell receptor beta chain sequence together with its context. The record originates from a study of blood T cell repertoires in COVID-19. Germline lookup yields CDR1 PRHDT and CDR2 FYEKMQ (reference sequence). CDR3 size: 14 residues. V was clipped by 1 base and J by 4 bases, with 7 bases between them. The table came from immunoSEQ multiplex PCR; TCRdb's copy has only in-frame clones and leaves some out. The sample includes 300,000 or so clones, roughly 85% of them seen just once. The sequenced sample consisted of PBMCs or T cells enriched from blood (not recorded which). V and J are TRBV13 and TRBJ2-2; D unresolved. The clonotype comes from a woman younger than 45 who had recovered from COVID-19. This chain's CDR3 is CASSLVVVTGELFF. For the CDR3, the DNA is TGTGCCAGCAGCTTAGTAGTGGTCACCGGGGAGCTGTTTTTT.